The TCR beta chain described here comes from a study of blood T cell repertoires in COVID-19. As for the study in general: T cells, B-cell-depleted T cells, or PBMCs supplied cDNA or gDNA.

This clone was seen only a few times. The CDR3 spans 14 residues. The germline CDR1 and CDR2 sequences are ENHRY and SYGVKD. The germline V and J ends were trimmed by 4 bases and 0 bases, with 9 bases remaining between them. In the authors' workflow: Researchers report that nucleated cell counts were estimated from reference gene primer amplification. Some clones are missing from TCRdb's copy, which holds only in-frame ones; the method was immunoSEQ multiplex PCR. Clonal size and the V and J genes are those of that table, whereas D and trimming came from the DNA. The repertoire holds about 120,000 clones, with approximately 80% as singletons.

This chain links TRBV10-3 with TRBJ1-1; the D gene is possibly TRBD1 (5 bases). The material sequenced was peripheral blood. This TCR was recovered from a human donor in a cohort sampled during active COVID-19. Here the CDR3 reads CAISADTMNTEAFF. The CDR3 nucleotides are TGTGCCATCAGTGCGGACACAATGAACACTGAAGCTTTCTTT.